The 16 T cell receptor beta chains in this list originate from one sample, sequenced in a study of tumor-infiltrating lymphocytes in oesophageal squamous cell carcinoma. One entry per CDR3 protein results from TCRdb running MiXCR on the PCR reads. There are under 15,000 distinct CDR3 sequences in the sample; around 55% occur only once, and 30% to 45% lies in the top ten. Sequenced: esophageal tumor tissue. These receptors were obtained from a male donor with esophageal squamous cell carcinoma.

This clonotype showed up many times. A much more abundant neighbour one base away suggests this may be a read error. The chain links TRBV27 to TRBJ2-1; D possibly uses TRBD1 or TRBD2 (5 bases each). Germline CDR1 is MNHEY and CDR2 is SMNVEV (reference sequence). The CDR3 sequence is 13 residues long. The germline V and J ends were trimmed by 10 bases and 10 bases, with 20 bases remaining between them. The CDR3 here is CATRPLGTYEQFF. The CDR3 DNA is TGTGCCACGCGCCCGTTGGGGACCTACGAGCAGTTCTTC.

By share, this clonotype counts as medium-sized. The chain employs TRBV10-2 and TRBJ2-1; D assignment may be TRBD1 or TRBD2 (5 bases each). V gave up 3 bases and J gave up 2 bases, with 14 bases separating them. The CDR3 has 16 residues. Germline CDR1 is WSHSY and CDR2 is SAAADI. CDR3 residues: CASSELRGYTYNEQFF. The CDR3 bases are TGCGCCAGCAGTGAACTTCGGGGCTATACCTACAATGAGCAGTTCTTC.

Details on this clonotype: A junction boundary mismatches the germline segment, possibly from a read error. V usage is TRBV7-2 and J usage is TRBJ2-6; TRBD2 agrees at 8 bases. The CDR3 covers 14 residues. Germline V gives CDR1 SGHTA, CDR2 FQGNSA. CDR3 residues: CASSLAQTSSGLYF. The CDR3 nucleotides are TGTGCCAGCAGCTTAGCCCAGACCTCTAGCGGGTTGTACTTC. The variable domain in full, completed from reference TRBV7-2 and TRBJ2-6, reads GAGVSQSPSNKVTEKGKDVELRCDPISGHTALYWYRQSLGQGLEFLIYFQGNSAPDKSGLPSDRFSAERTGGSVSTLTIQRTQQEDSAVYLCASSLAQTSSGLYFGAGSRLTVL.

In this sample, this clonotype turned up once. The junction does not match germline at one end; this may be a read error. The chain joins TRBV7-2 to TRBJ2-6; no clear D gene. CDR1 and CDR2 from the germline V gene are SGHTA and FQGNSA. The CDR3 is made up of 13 amino acids. Written as DNA, the CDR3 is TGTGCCAGCAGCTTATTACGTGATTCACCCCTCCACTTC. Translating gives CASSLLRDSPLHF.

This clonotype was detected only a few times. The chain is built from TRBV7-4 and TRBJ1-1; possible D gene TRBD1, 6 bases. V was pared by 2 bases and J by 7 bases, with 11 bases between. Per the germline V gene, CDR1 is SGHVT and CDR2 is SQSDAQ. This CDR3 contains 13 residues. CDR3 sequence (DNA): TGTGCCAGCAGCTTAATCCAGGGGTTTGAAGCTTTCTTT. Translating it yields CASSLIQGFEAFF.

The chain employs TRBV7-6 and TRBJ2-2; a weak D match, TRBD2 (6 bases). Germline V gene sequence: CDR1 SGHVS, CDR2 FNYEAQ. V lost 8 bases to trimming and J lost 1 base, with 14 bases between them. This CDR3 is 15 amino acids long. CDR3 sequence (DNA): TGTGCCAGCGCGACTAGGCGGGAGAACACCGGGGAGCTGTTTTTT. This translates into CASATRRENTGELFF. The full variable domain, with the rest looked up from reference TRBV7-6 and TRBJ2-2, is GAGVSQSPRYKVTKRGQDVALRCDPISGHVSLYWYRQALGQGPEFLTYFNYEAQQDKSGLPNDRFSAERPEGSISTLTIQRTEQRDSAMYRCASATRRENTGELFFGEGSRLTVL.

The chain has TRBV7-6 and TRBJ2-5; the D gene could be TRBD1 or TRBD2 (10 bases each). The J call is in doubt because the DNA end fits TRBJ2-1 better. The CDR3 consists of 18 residues. Germline-derived CDR1 and CDR2 are SGHVS and FNYEAQ. As DNA, the CDR3 is TGTGCCAGCAGCCATGGACAGGGGGAGACTAGCGGGTACAATGAGCAGTTCTTC. Amino acids: CASSHGQGETSGYNEQFF.

The rearrangement links TRBV7-2 to TRBJ2-3; D is perhaps TRBD1 or TRBD2 (6 bases each). The ends were cut back, 5 bases at V and 5 bases at J, with 20 bases in the middle. The CDR3 runs 16 residues. CDR1 SGHTA and CDR2 FQGNSA come from the germline V gene. The DNA of the CDR3 is TGTGCCAGCAGCCCCATTGGTCGGGGGCTGAGAGATACGCAGTATTTT. It is translated as CASSPIGRGLRDTQYF.

With regard to this clonotype: This may be a read error: a much more frequent sequence differs by one nucleotide. The rearrangement joins TRBV6-4 to TRBJ2-7, with 7 nucleotides matching TRBD2. The CDR3 spans 14 residues. Germline V lookup: CDR1 MRHNA, CDR2 SNTAGT. V dropped 10 bases and J dropped 7; count of bases not matched to a gene: 16. CDR3 amino acids: CATSSGFFSNEQYF. DNA of the CDR3: TGTGCCACCTCTAGCGGATTTTTTTCCAATGAGCAGTACTTC.

With respect to this clonotype: This CDR3 is missing its conserved last phenylalanine or tryptophan, likely due to a read error. It is unclear where the CDR3 begins or ends on the DNA, so no DNA is shown, and the CDR3 is as TCRdb lists it. This sequence joins TRBV7-9 and TRBJ1-6; TRBD1, the D gene given by the table, was not confirmed from the DNA. The CDR3 extends over 16 residues, inclusive of both ends. CDR1 SEHNR and CDR2 FQNEAQ come from the germline V gene (reference sequence). CDR3 protein: CASSSRGNYNEQFFGP.

The chain employs TRBV5-6 and TRBJ2-1; D unclear. Trimming shortened V by 4 bases and J by 4 bases, and 6 bases separated the two germline ends. CDR1 SGHDT and CDR2 YYEEEE come from the germline V gene. The CDR3 covers 12 residues. The CDR3 loop reads CASSPLYNEQFF. DNA for the CDR3: TGTGCCAGCAGCCCACTGTACAATGAGCAGTTCTTC.

V and J are TRBV28 and TRBJ2-1; 7 nucleotides line up with TRBD1. The assigned J gene may be wrong: the sequence end matches TRBJ2-7 better. The length of the CDR3 is 15 residues. Germline V gene data show CDR1 as MDHEN and CDR2 as SYDVKM. CDR3 protein: CASSTGQQHSYEQYF. For the CDR3, the DNA is TGTGCCAGCAGTACGGGACAGCAACACTCCTACGAGCAGTACTTC.

Written as DNA, the CDR3 is TGTGCCAGCAGCTTAAGGCCTCCGGCGGGGGGACACACCGGGGAGCTGTTTTTT. Amino acids: CASSLRPPAGGHTGELFF. V is TRBV7-3 and J is TRBJ2-2; 8 bases are shared with TRBD2. Germline values: CDR1 SGHTA, CDR2 FQGTGA. CDR3 length: 18 residues. The junction had 10 bases not matched to a gene; V was cut back by 1 base and J by 3 bases. Full variable domain (remainder filled in from reference TRBV7-3 and TRBJ2-2): GAGVSQTPSNKVTEKGKYVELRCDPISGHTALYWYRQSLGQGPEFLIYFQGTGAADDSGLPNDRFFAVRPEGSVSTLKIQRTERGDSAVYLCASSLRPPAGGHTGELFFGEGSRLTVL.

The chain is built from TRBV7-3 and TRBJ2-2; D remains unclear. Looked up from germline, CDR1 is SGHTA and CDR2 is FQGTGA. There are 14 residues in the CDR3. Trimming took 1 base from V and 3 from J, leaving 6 bases between them. In DNA form, the CDR3 reads TGTGCCAGCAGCTTAAACCAGTACACCGGGGAGCTGTTTTTT. It encodes CASSLNQYTGELFF.

The rearrangement joins TRBV28 to TRBJ2-4, with 13 bases that match TRBD2. The J call could be wrong; TRBJ2-5 is a better fit for the DNA end. Per the germline V gene, CDR1 is MDHEN and CDR2 is SYDVKM. The CDR3 has 17 amino acids. CDR3 in DNA: TGTGCCAGCAGTCTGGGGACTAGCGGGGCCCGGCAAGAGACCCAGTACTTC. As protein: CASSLGTSGARQETQYF.

This clonotype was observed many times. The chain is built from TRBV5-1 and TRBJ2-1, with D tentatively TRBD2 (6 bases). The CDR3 extends over 14 amino acids. The V gene's germline CDR1 is SGHRS and CDR2 YFSETQ. Deletions cut 2 bases from V and 3 bases from J, with 9 bases between. The CDR3 spells CASSLKRVYNEQFF. In DNA, the CDR3 is TGCGCCAGCAGCTTAAAGCGGGTCTACAATGAGCAGTTCTTC.